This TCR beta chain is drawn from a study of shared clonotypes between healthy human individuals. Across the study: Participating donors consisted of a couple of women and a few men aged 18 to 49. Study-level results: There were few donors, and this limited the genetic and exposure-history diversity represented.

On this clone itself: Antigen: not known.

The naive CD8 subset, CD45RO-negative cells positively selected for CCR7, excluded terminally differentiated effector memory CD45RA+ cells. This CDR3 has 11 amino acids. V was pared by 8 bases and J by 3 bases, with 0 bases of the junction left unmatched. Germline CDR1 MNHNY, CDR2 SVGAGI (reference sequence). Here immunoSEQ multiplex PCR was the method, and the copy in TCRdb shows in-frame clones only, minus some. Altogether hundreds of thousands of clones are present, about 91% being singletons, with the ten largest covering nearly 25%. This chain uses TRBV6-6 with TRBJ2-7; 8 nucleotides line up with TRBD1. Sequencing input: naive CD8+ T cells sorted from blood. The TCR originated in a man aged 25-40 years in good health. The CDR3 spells CASGQGYEQYF. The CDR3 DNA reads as TGTGCCAGCGGACAGGGCTACGAGCAGTACTTC.